The text below deals with one T cell receptor beta chain. Autoimmune disease history or systemic immunosuppression was exclusionary. This record belongs to a study of OX40 agonist ivuxolimab in advanced cancers. The wider study: Those treated in dose escalation had hepatocellular carcinoma, melanoma, renal cell cancer or head and neck cancer. A partial response was reached by three patients: one with hepatocellular carcinoma and two with cutaneous melanoma.

Germline V gene sequence: CDR1 SGHDN, CDR2 FVKESK. The CDR3 length is 14 residues. The J segment lost 6 bases and the V segment lost 1 base, leaving 5 bases of the junction unmatched. Sequencing was performed with immunoSEQ multiplex PCR; in TCRdb, only in-frame clones are kept and a portion is missing. The sample yields roughly 58,000 clones, under 85% seen once. This receptor was obtained from an adult with an advanced solid tumor such as melanoma, head and neck, liver or kidney cancer. The chain links TRBV14 to TRBJ2-7; 8 bases match TRBD2. Source: CD4+ or CD8+ T cells sorted from blood, taken in a trial of the OX40 agonist ivuxolimab. CDR3 nucleotides: TGTGCCAGCAGCCAAGCACGGGGGGGTGGCGAGCAGTACTTC. It codes for CASSQARGGGEQYF.